These 14 T cell receptor beta chains were sequenced from one sample in a study of technical replicates of blood from a handful of donors. Clones were read by immunoSEQ multiplex PCR, and TCRdb kept only the in-frame ones, dropping some. This sample has tens of thousands of clones, with about 94% found just once. The material sequenced was T cells isolated from PBMCs. The receptors shown here come from a human donor in good health.

The chain uses TRBV5-8 and TRBJ2-1; D is possibly TRBD2 (6 bases). The CDR3 extends over 13 amino acids. V was cut by 0 bases and J by 9 bases, with 10 bases left in between. Per the germline V gene, CDR1 is SGHTS and CDR2 is YDEGEE. CDR3 in amino acids: CASSLDGRSEQFF. The CDR3 nucleotides read TGTGCCAGCAGCTTGGATGGGAGGAGTGAGCAGTTCTTC.

The chain links TRBV7-6 to TRBJ1-5, with 8 bases matching TRBD1. The CDR3 runs to 13 residues. V shed 2 bases, J shed 7 bases, and the junction held 1 base outside the gene matches. Looked up from germline, CDR1 is SGHVS and CDR2 is FNYEAQ. The CDR3 DNA reads TGTGCCAGCAGCTTACAGGGGGCGCAGCCCCAGCATTTT. Translation gives CASSLQGAQPQHF.

CDR3 in amino acids: CASSVDGSRTQYF. The CDR3 DNA is TGTGCCAGCAGCGTAGACGGGAGCCGTACGCAGTATTTT. The rearrangement joins TRBV9 to TRBJ2-3; weak D call: TRBD2 (6 bases). V was trimmed by 0 bases and J by 8 bases, leaving 10 bases between them. Germline V gene sequence: CDR1 SGDLS, CDR2 YYNGEE. The CDR3 is 13 amino acids.

The J gene is TRBJ1-1, the V gene TRBV7-2; no clear D gene. V gave up 1 base and J gave up 0 bases, with 9 bases separating them. The length of the CDR3 is 15 residues. Germline lookup yields CDR1 SGHTA and CDR2 FQGNSA. CDR3 sequence (DNA): TGTGCCAGCAGCTTAGACTCAGGTATGAACACTGAAGCTTTCTTT. Residues: CASSLDSGMNTEAFF.

As DNA, the CDR3 is TGTGCCAGCAGCTTAGGGACTAGCGGGAGCGGAAGGGGAGAGACCCAGTACTTC. Protein: CASSLGTSGSGRGETQYF. J is TRBJ2-5 and V is TRBV7-9; 13 nucleotides agree with TRBD2. The length of the CDR3 is 18 residues. The germline V gene encodes CDR1 SEHNR and CDR2 FQNEAQ (reference sequence). V shed 1 base and J 4 bases; nucleotides not matched to a gene: 9.

This chain links TRBV19 with TRBJ2-7; D is perhaps TRBD1 (6 bases). Deletions cut 2 bases from V and 0 bases from J, with 14 bases between. The germline V gene has CDR1 LNHDA and CDR2 SQIVND (reference sequence). The CDR3 covers 16 residues. The CDR3 DNA is TGTGCCAGTAGTATACCGGGTGGGACAAGCTCCTACGAGCAGTACTTC. Translation gives CASSIPGGTSSYEQYF.

The chain couples TRBV15 to TRBJ1-5; D may be TRBD1 (5 bases). Trimming stripped 2 bases from V and 2 bases from J, with 10 bases between. Germline values: CDR1 LNHNV, CDR2 YYDKDF (reference sequence). There are 15 residues in the CDR3. CDR3 residues: CATSRSLQGNQPQHF. CDR3 in DNA: TGTGCCACCAGCAGATCCCTACAGGGCAATCAGCCCCAGCATTTT.

The V and J genes are TRBV7-9 and TRBJ2-1, with 8 positions matching TRBD2. V gave up 5 bases and J gave up 0 bases; unmatched junction bases: 6. Germline CDR1 SEHNR, CDR2 FQNEAQ (reference sequence). The CDR3 totals 16 residues. Written as DNA, the CDR3 is TGTGCCAGCAGCGAGAAGAGCGGGAGCTCCTACAATGAGCAGTTCTTC. Translating it yields CASSEKSGSSYNEQFF.

The CDR3 DNA reads as TGTGCCAGCAGTTCCCCCTCAGCGGGCGCTTCCTATGGCTACACCTTC. This gives the protein CASSSPSAGASYGYTF. The rearrangement uses TRBV28 and TRBJ1-2; no clear D. The V gene lost 4 bases and the J gene lost 4 bases, with 19 bases spanning the gap. This CDR3 has 16 residues. Germline V gene lookup returns CDR1 MDHEN and CDR2 SYDVKM.

The V and J genes are TRBV7-9 and TRBJ1-1; no clear D gene. The V gene lost 3 bases and the J gene lost 8 bases, with 16 bases spanning the gap. This CDR3 is built from 14 residues. Germline assignment: CDR1 SEHNR and CDR2 FQNEAQ (reference sequence). The CDR3 nucleotides read TGTGCCAGCAGCTTCCCCGGGATAGCACACGAAGCTTTCTTT. Amino acid sequence: CASSFPGIAHEAFF.

This rearrangement joins TRBV5-1 to TRBJ1-1, with D possibly matching TRBD1 (6 bases). The V end lost 0 bases, the J end lost 0 bases, and 15 bases lay between the germline ends. There are 17 residues in the CDR3. CDR1 is SGHRS, CDR2 YFSETQ, per germline. The CDR3: CASSLGETGIMNTEAFF. The DNA of the CDR3 is TGCGCCAGCAGCTTGGGTGAAACAGGGATCATGAACACTGAAGCTTTCTTT.

This chain links TRBV18 with TRBJ1-1; the D gene is possibly TRBD1 (5 bases). V lost 4 bases, J lost 10 bases, and 13 bases lay in between. The CDR3 is 12 residues long. The germline V gene has CDR1 KGHSH and CDR2 LQKENI. CDR3 residues: CASSQQVGPAFF. CDR3 DNA: TGTGCCAGCTCACAACAGGTCGGTCCAGCTTTCTTT.

This chain uses TRBV28 with TRBJ2-1; tentative D call: TRBD1 (6 bases). This CDR3 region has 14 residues. The germline CDR1 and CDR2 sequences are MDHEN and SYDVKM. Between the trimmed V and J ends, which lost 3 bases and 7 bases, there was a span of 13 bases. CDR3 region: CASSLLAQGNEQFF. The CDR3 DNA is TGTGCCAGCAGTTTGCTAGCCCAGGGGAATGAGCAGTTCTTC.

This chain uses TRBV5-5 with TRBJ2-7; D ambiguous. CDR3 length: 12 residues. Deletions cut 4 bases from V and 5 bases from J, with 10 bases between. Germline V gene sequence: CDR1 SGHKS, CDR2 YYEKEE (reference sequence). For the CDR3, the DNA is TGTGCCAGCAGCCCCGTTGAGGACGAGCAGTACTTC. It specifies CASSPVEDEQYF.